Detailed here is one TCR beta chain. Its antigen is still unknown. V lost 6 bases and J 2 bases, leaving 14 bases between the germline ends. This CDR3 contains 14 residues. The record originates from a study of T cells in Graves' hyperthyroidism and ophthalmopathy. Study details: Initial diagnosis, before any treatment, was when peripheral blood was collected.

It was RNA transcripts that yielded the amplified TCR beta CDR3 regions. HTBI primers were the set used in a first-round RT-PCR of the TCR CDR3. TCRdb fed the multiplex PCR reads into MiXCR, producing one record per CDR3 protein. The data contain about 350,000 distinct CDR3 sequences, less than 20% of them singletons. Orbital computed tomography, thyroid ultrasound, serum thyroxine and TRAb, and clinical symptoms together informed the diagnoses. General study findings and limits: Most thyroid-expanded clonotypes above 0.001 were also found in blood.

Sequencing was done on a sample of blood. This TCR was sampled from a woman between 40 and 55 years old with Graves' ophthalmopathy. The chain has TRBV12-3 or TRBV12-4 and TRBJ2-7; D gene unclear. The CDR3 DNA reads as TGTGCCAGCAGCCCAAAAGTGGGGACCTACGAGCAGTACTTC. Amino acid sequence: CASSPKVGTYEQYF.